Listed here are 17 T cell receptor beta chains from one sample, sequenced in a study of preoperative IRX-2 immunotherapy in early breast cancer. Generated by immunoSEQ multiplex PCR, the TCRdb table keeps only in-frame clones and is missing some. This table has approximately 3,300 clones, 75% to 80% appearing once. Noted treatment: preoperative locoregional IRX-2 cytokine immunotherapy. The sequencing used tumor tissue, collected after IRX-2 immunotherapy. The source is a human donor with breast cancer.

A few counts support this clone. The J gene is TRBJ1-1, the V gene TRBV29-1; D is unclear. CDR1 is SQVTM and CDR2 is ANQGSEA in the germline V gene. The CDR3 sequence is 13 residues long. Trimming stripped 4 bases from V and 1 base from J, with 10 bases between. The CDR3 here is CSVGFAKNTEAFF. The CDR3 region has the DNA TGCAGCGTTGGATTTGCGAAGAACACTGAAGCTTTCTTT.

CDR3: CASSPWGTENDREKLFF. CDR3 bases: TGTGCCAGCAGTCCCTGGGGGACAGAAAATGATAGAGAAAAACTGTTTTTT. This rearrangement joins TRBV25-1 to TRBJ1-4; 7 positions agree with TRBD1. CDR3 length: 17 amino acids. Looked up from germline, CDR1 is MGHDK and CDR2 is SYGVNS. J gave up 8 bases and V 5 bases, and 17 bases lay outside the gene matches.

The V call is TRBV1, the J call TRBJ2-7; TRBD1 is the table's D call, not checked against the DNA. TRBV1 is flagged as a pseudogene. CDR3 length: 15 residues. The CDR3 DNA sequence: TGCGCCAGCAGCATCCGGGACAGGGGGATGGACGAGCAGTACTTC. Translated: CASSIRDRGMDEQYF.

V gene TRBV6-7 combines with J gene TRBJ2-1, with TRBD2 identical over 8 bases. TRBV6-7 carries the ORF label, with uncertain function. Trimming at V came to 8 bases and at J to 12 bases, leaving 6 bases not matched to a gene. CDR3 length: 11 residues. The CDR3 DNA reads TGTGCCAGCTACAGCGGGAGTAGGCAGTTCTTC. Encoded protein: CASYSGSRQFF.

The chain has TRBV23-1 and TRBJ1-6, with D unclear. TRBV23-1 is an open reading frame, and its role is uncertain. There are 13 residues in the CDR3. Between the trimmed V and J ends, which lost 6 bases and 8 bases, there was a span of 11 bases. This CDR3 is CASRSELDSPLHF. The CDR3 coding sequence is TGCGCCAGCAGGTCGGAGCTGGATTCACCCCTCCACTTT.

A word on this clone: Other DNA sequences of this sample code for an identical CDR3. This chain links TRBV6-8 with TRBJ2-3, with D perhaps given as TRBD1 or TRBD2 (5 bases each). V lost 7 bases, J lost 0 bases, and 8 bases lay in between. This CDR3 comprises 13 residues. In germline, CDR1 is MNHGY, CDR2 SAAAGT. The CDR3 DNA follows: TGTGCCAGCACTGGGGACAGCACAGATACGCAGTATTTT. Translation gives CASTGDSTDTQYF.

This clone was counted a few times. The rearrangement uses TRBV11-3 and TRBJ2-7; TRBD1 matches at 7 bases. This CDR3 is 15 amino acids long. Unmatched junction bases numbered 8, after V lost 3 bases and J lost 3 bases. CDR1 SGHNT and CDR2 YENEEA come from the germline V gene. CDR3 bases: TGTGCCAGCAGCTTGGAGGTAGGGGGCGGCTACGAGCAGTACTTC. Translated: CASSLEVGGGYEQYF.

The V and J genes are TRBV28 and TRBJ1-1, with a possible D match to TRBD1 (5 bases). CDR3 length equals 14 residues. Germline V gene data show CDR1 as MDHEN and CDR2 as SYDVKM. V was pared by 5 bases and J by 4 bases, with 14 bases between. The chain's CDR3 is CASSILGGSTEAFF. CDR3 bases: TGTGCCAGCAGTATTCTTGGGGGAAGCACTGAAGCTTTCTTT. Looking up the rest from reference TRBV28 and TRBJ1-1 gives the full variable domain: DVKVTQSSRYLVKRTGEKVFLECVQDMDHENMFWYRQDPGLGLRLIYFSYDVKMKEKGDIPEGYSVSREKKERFSLILESASTNQTSMYLCASSILGGSTEAFFGQGTRLTVV.

The rearrangement joins TRBV9 to TRBJ2-4; TRBD1 is a possible D gene (6 bases). Germline CDR1 is SGDLS and CDR2 is YYNGEE. V was shortened by 5 bases and J by 0 bases, with 21 bases between the two germline ends. This CDR3 comprises 18 residues. The CDR3 loop reads CASSESSDSFLAKNIQYF. CDR3 bases: TGTGCCAGCAGTGAGTCGTCGGACAGTTTTTTAGCCAAAAACATTCAGTACTTC. Drawing the rest from reference TRBV9 and TRBJ2-4, the complete variable domain is DSGVTQTPKHLITATGQRVTLRCSPRSGDLSVYWYQQSLDQGLQFLIQYYNGEERAKGNILERFSAQQFPDLHSELNLSSLELGDSALYFCASSESSDSFLAKNIQYFGAGTRLSVL.

The V call is TRBV23-1, the J call TRBJ2-5; a possible D gene is TRBD2 (6 bases). TRBV23-1 is sorted into the ORF group, with uncertain function. V gave up 3 bases and J gave up 0 bases, with 11 bases separating them. The CDR3 runs to 15 residues. Here the CDR3 DNA reads TGCGCCAGCAGTCACCGGGGGTTGTACCAAGAGACCCAGTACTTC. Amino acid sequence: CASSHRGLYQETQYF.

The chain is built from TRBV19 and TRBJ2-5; TRBD1 aligns across 9 bases. This CDR3 is built from 15 residues. The V and J ends lost 3 bases and 2 bases, in that order; junction bases with no gene match: 4. From germline, CDR1 is LNHDA and CDR2 SQIVND (reference sequence). CDR3: CASSMLQGAQETQYF. The CDR3 nucleotides are TGTGCCAGTAGTATGCTACAGGGGGCACAAGAGACCCAGTACTTC.

The V gene is TRBV15, the J gene TRBJ1-5; D gene unclear. The CDR3 totals 16 residues. Trimming left V 6 bases short and J 3 bases short, with 18 bases between. The germline V gene encodes CDR1 LNHNV and CDR2 YYDKDF (reference sequence). The CDR3 coding sequence is TGTGCCACCAGTAAAAACCCGGGCCTTGACAATCAGCCCCAGCATTTT. This codes for CATSKNPGLDNQPQHF.

The chain uses TRBV7-4 and TRBJ2-1, with 8 bases matching TRBD1. The germline gives CDR1 SGHVT, CDR2 SQSDAQ. V lost 4 bases and J lost 7; bases outside the gene matches: 3. The CDR3 runs to 13 residues. The DNA of the CDR3 is TGTGCCAGCAGCTACAACAGGGGGAATGAGCAGTTCTTC. This translates into CASSYNRGNEQFF.

V and J are TRBV6-8 and TRBJ2-7; 8 positions match TRBD1. This CDR3 spans 12 amino acids. Trimming removed 6 bases from V and 9 bases from J; junction bases left unmatched: 7. Per the germline V gene, CDR1 is MNHGY and CDR2 is SAAAGT. CDR3 coding DNA: TGTGCCAGCAGAAGCAGAGACAGGGGGCAGTACTTC. Translation gives CASRSRDRGQYF.

The rearrangement joins TRBV6-8 to TRBJ1-1; possible D gene TRBD1, 6 bases. The germline V gene encodes CDR1 MNHGY and CDR2 SAAAGT. This CDR3 has 17 residues. Trimming cost V 6 bases and J 1 base, with 21 bases left between them. The CDR3 DNA sequence: TGTGCCAGCAGGGGTGACGCACAGGGAAGGGAGAACACTGAAGCTTTCTTT. This translates into CASRGDAQGRENTEAFF.

This clone showed up just a few times. V usage is TRBV11-3 and J usage is TRBJ2-7; TRBD1 agrees at 7 bases. The CDR3 runs 15 residues. From germline, CDR1 is SGHNT and CDR2 YENEEA. Trimming removed 1 base from V and 3 bases from J; junction bases left unmatched: 6. Here the CDR3 DNA reads TGTGCCAGCAGCTTAGGTTTTCAGGGGGTCTACGAGCAGTACTTC. This translates into CASSLGFQGVYEQYF.

The rearrangement uses TRBV6-8 and TRBJ1-2, with D perhaps TRBD1 (6 bases). Trimming removed 2 bases from V and 5 bases from J, with 9 bases in between. This CDR3 comprises 13 residues. The V gene's germline CDR1 is MNHGY and CDR2 SAAAGT. For the CDR3, the DNA is TGTGCCAGCAGTTACGGACAGCTGTATGGCTACACCTTC. Its protein product is CASSYGQLYGYTF.